The clone carrying this T cell receptor (beta chain) was picked up many times. The DNA ends 3 residues before the CDR3 does, and the rest of the CDR3 is filled in from the germline J gene. Only in-frame clones appear in the TCRdb table, and some are missing; sequencing was by immunoSEQ multiplex PCR. The sample yields about 44,000 clones, without any singletons. This specimen belongs to a study of T cell clonality in common variable immunodeficiency. The CDR3 contains 14 residues. The ends lost 1 base at V and 7 bases at J; junction bases unmatched: 2. Germline CDR1 SGHVS, CDR2 FNYEAQ. The receptor was isolated from a person aged 18 to 75 in good health. Source material: peripheral blood mononuclear cells. The chain joins TRBV7-6 to TRBJ2-1; 9 bases are shared with TRBD1. CDR3 sequence: CASSLDRGRNEQFF. The sequenced CDR3 bases are TGTGCCAGCAGCTTAGACAGGGGGCGAAATGAG.